A selection of T cell receptor beta chains follows, all from one sample in a study of blood T cell repertoires in COVID-19. Generated by immunoSEQ multiplex PCR, the TCRdb table keeps only in-frame clones and is missing some. The data show 90,000 to 150,000 clones, 87% seen once. Specimen: peripheral blood. The origin of the receptors is a human donor in a cohort sampled during active COVID-19. Each CDR3 is given with its conserved first and last residue. The D gene is left open where the match is weak. Some rows have no size entry. The others give once, few or many, or a class for an expanded clone.

CDR3nt	CDR3aa	abundance	v_gene	j_gene	d_gene
TGTGCCAGCAGCCCGACTCGGGACACACCGAACACCGGGGAGCTGTTTTTT	CASSPTRDTPNTGELFF	.	TRBV11-3	TRBJ2-2	.
TGTGCCAGCAGCGTAGCCCTTGGGGGGGAGGGGTCCTACAATGAGCAGTTCTTC	CASSVALGGEGSYNEQFF	.	TRBV9	TRBJ2-1	TRBD2
TGTGCCAGCAGCTCAAATCTCAGGCTGTCCCGGAGGAACTATGGCTACACCTTC	CASSSNLRLSRRNYGYTF	.	TRBV7-9	TRBJ1-2	.
TGCGCCAGCAGCCAAGATTCGGCCAGGGAATTTGGAGGCTACACCTTC	CASSQDSAREFGGYTF	.	TRBV4-1	TRBJ1-2	.
TGTGCCAGCAGCAGCGGACTAGCGGGGGGGTATTCCTACGAGCAGTACTTC	CASSSGLAGGYSYEQYF	.	TRBV5-4	TRBJ2-7	TRBD2
TGTGCCACCAGTGACTCCCCGGGACAGGGAATCTCTGGGGCCAACGTCCTGACTTTC	CATSDSPGQGISGANVLTF	.	TRBV24-1	TRBJ2-6	TRBD1
TGTGCCAGCAGTCCTTCGGGAAGCCAAGCTTTCTTT	CASSPSGSQAFF	.	TRBV12-3/TRBV12-4	TRBJ1-1	.
TGTGCCAGCCGGGAGCTGGTCCGAGAGACCCAGTACTTC	CASRELVRETQYF	.	TRBV28	TRBJ2-5	.
TGTGCCAGCTCACAGGGACAGGGGGACTCTGGAAACACCATATATTTT	CASSQGQGDSGNTIYF	.	TRBV18	TRBJ1-3	TRBD1
TGCGCCAGCAGCGCCCATATACAGGAGAACACTGAAGCTTTCTTT	CASSAHIQENTEAFF	once	TRBV5-1	TRBJ1-1	.
TGTGCCAGTAGCCATACAGGGAATGGAAACACCATATATTTT	CASSHTGNGNTIYF	.	TRBV19	TRBJ1-3	.
TGTGCCAGCAGCCCGGTGGGGGCAACGAATGAGCAGTTCTTC	CASSPVGATNEQFF	few	TRBV9	TRBJ2-1	.
TGTGCCAGCAGCTTAACGTCAGCGCGAGGGTGGACCTTC	CASSLTSARGWTF	.	TRBV7-2	TRBJ1-2	.
TGTGCCAGCAGCCCCCTTCCTCAAGAGACCCAGTACTTC	CASSPLPQETQYF	few	TRBV5-4	TRBJ2-5	.
TGTGCCAGCAGGTATTCAGATACGCAGTATTTT	CASRYSDTQYF	.	TRBV6-5	TRBJ2-3	.
TGTGCCAGCACCCCCGGGACAGCTTATAATTCACCCCTCCACTTT	CASTPGTAYNSPLHF	.	TRBV28	TRBJ1-6	TRBD1
TGTGCCAGCTTCCGTATAGCCCTTACAGATACGCAGTATTTT	CASFRIALTDTQYF	.	TRBV2	TRBJ2-3	.
TGTGCCAGCAGCCAAGTTCGGCGGGGGCCGGATGAGCAGTTCTTC	CASSQVRRGPDEQFF	.	TRBV3-1/TRBV3-2	TRBJ2-1	.
TGTGCCAGCAGCGTTACAGGGGGCTCGGGGGGGCCCCAGCATTTT	CASSVTGGSGGPQHF	.	TRBV9	TRBJ1-5	TRBD1
TGTGCCAGCAGCACAGGGACCTCTGGAAACACCATATATTTT	CASSTGTSGNTIYF	.	TRBV6-5	TRBJ1-3	.
TGTGCCAGCAGCCAGACTTCTGAAGCTTTCTTT	CASSQTSEAFF	.	TRBV3-1/TRBV3-2	TRBJ1-1	.
TGCAGCGTTGAGGAACAGGTAGCCAAAAACATTCAGTACTTC	CSVEEQVAKNIQYF	.	TRBV29-1	TRBJ2-4	.
TGTGCCAGCAGCTTAGGCAGGGCTAGGGGCTACACCTTC	CASSLGRARGYTF	.	TRBV7-8	TRBJ1-2	.
TGTGCCAGCAGCGCGCGGGACAGGGTCTTGAATCAGCCCCAGCATTTT	CASSARDRVLNQPQHF	.	TRBV6-6	TRBJ1-5	TRBD1
TGTGCCAGCAGCCAGGTCAGTGGGAACACTGAAGCTTTCTTT	CASSQVSGNTEAFF	.	TRBV3-1/TRBV3-2	TRBJ1-1	.
TGTGCTAGCAGCTTAGCTCCGGGACAGGCTGAAAAACTGTTTTTT	CASSLAPGQAEKLFF	.	TRBV7-7	TRBJ1-4	TRBD1
TGTGCCAGCAGCCAAGATACAGAGGAGAGGGTTCGGGGCTATGGCTACACCTTC	CASSQDTEERVRGYGYTF	.	TRBV14	TRBJ1-2	.
TGTGCCAGTAGTCGGCCGAGAGACAGGGGCACCGGGGAGCTGTTTTTT	CASSRPRDRGTGELFF	.	TRBV19	TRBJ2-2	TRBD1
TGTGCCAGCAGCTCACCGACAGATTCCCAAGAGACCCAGTACTTC	CASSSPTDSQETQYF	.	TRBV7-6	TRBJ2-5	.
TGTGCCAGCAGTTTATCTTTCGGTGAGACAGGGCGGGGCTATGGCTACACCTTC	CASSLSFGETGRGYGYTF	.	TRBV27	TRBJ1-2	TRBD1
TGTGCCAGCAGCACGATCGGGACTACTACGAAAGAGACCCAGTACTTC	CASSTIGTTTKETQYF	.	TRBV6-2/TRBV6-3	TRBJ2-5	TRBD2
TGTGCCAGCAGTTTATCGCTTGGGACAGCCCCAACTGGGGCCAACGTCCTGACTTTC	CASSLSLGTAPTGANVLTF	.	TRBV28	TRBJ2-6	TRBD1
TGTGCCAGCAGCCAAGCAGGGCGTCGAGAGACCCAGTACTTC	CASSQAGRRETQYF	once	TRBV14	TRBJ2-5	.
TGCGCCAGCACCCCGAGGGCGGGGGGGAGCACAGATACGCAGTATTTT	CASTPRAGGSTDTQYF	.	TRBV5-1	TRBJ2-3	TRBD2
TGCGCCAGCAGTGATGTCGCGGGGGCCAAAAACATTCAGTACTTC	CASSDVAGAKNIQYF	once	TRBV10-2	TRBJ2-4	.
TGTGCCAGCTCACCACTCATCAGCGGGGGGCACCAAGAGACCCAGTACTTC	CASSPLISGGHQETQYF	.	TRBV18	TRBJ2-5	TRBD2
TGTGCCAGCAGCCCCAACAGGGTAGAGGGCTACACCTTC	CASSPNRVEGYTF	.	TRBV12-3/TRBV12-4	TRBJ1-2	.
TGCGCCAGCAGCGGAACTACAGGGGGCCAAGAGACCCAGTACTTC	CASSGTTGGQETQYF	once	TRBV5-1	TRBJ2-5	TRBD1